This T cell receptor (beta chain) appears in the sequencing data of a study of OX40 agonist ivuxolimab in advanced cancers. Looking at the study overall: Past anti-PD-1, anti-PD-L1 or anti-CTLA-4 therapy was accepted, and 40% to 50% had received some. Broader study findings: Dosing at 0.1 to 3.0 mg/kg was accompanied by clonal expansion of CD4+ and CD8+ blood T cells by week 6.

Concerning this clone itself: Its antigen remains unknown.

Patients with a history of autoimmune disease or on systemic immunosuppression were excluded. In germline, CDR1 is SGHKS, CDR2 YYEKEE (reference sequence). V shed 4 bases, J shed 0 bases, and the junction held 3 bases outside the gene matches. This CDR3 has 15 residues. Profiled with immunoSEQ multiplex PCR; TCRdb holds only in-frame clones, not every one. The data contain about 150,000 clones, approximately 94% of them singletons. This chain connects TRBV5-5 to TRBJ2-1, with 8 bases aligning to TRBD2. The clonotype comes from an adult with an advanced solid tumor such as melanoma, head and neck, liver or kidney cancer. The sequenced sample was CD4+ or CD8+ T cells sorted from blood, obtained in a trial of the OX40 agonist ivuxolimab. The CDR3, as DNA: TGTGCCAGCAGCCGCGCGGGGGGCTCCTACAATGAGCAGTTCTTC. This encodes CASSRAGGSYNEQFF.